The 4 T cell receptor beta chains reported below all come from one sample, sequenced in a study of blood T cell repertoires in COVID-19. The assay was immunoSEQ multiplex PCR, and TCRdb's table has in-frame clones only and misses some. This repertoire shows roughly 300,000 clones, around 89% found once; its top ten account for approximately 6.5%. Sample: peripheral blood. These receptors were obtained from a man aged 18 to 29 who had recovered from COVID-19.

The genes are TRBV4-1 and TRBJ1-5; TRBD1 is a possible D gene (5 bases). This CDR3 region has 16 residues. The germline gives CDR1 MGHRA, CDR2 YSYEKL. The V end was cut by 3 bases, the J end by 0 bases, with 12 bases between. CDR3 sequence reads: CASSQYSGYSNQPQHF. Written as DNA, the CDR3 is TGCGCCAGCAGCCAGTATTCAGGGTATAGCAATCAGCCCCAGCATTTT.

The rearrangement uses TRBV4-2 and TRBJ1-1; D is possibly TRBD1 (5 bases). Germline V lookup: CDR1 LGHNA, CDR2 YNFKEQ. Trimming removed 2 bases from V and 0 bases from J, with 10 bases in between. This CDR3 has 15 residues. DNA for the CDR3: TGTGCCAGCAGCCAATCCCAGGGAATGAACACTGAAGCTTTCTTT. Translated, it gives CASSQSQGMNTEAFF.

The chain uses TRBV9 and TRBJ1-1; 12 bases line up with TRBD1. Germline V lookup: CDR1 SGDLS, CDR2 YYNGEE. This CDR3 is 17 amino acids long. Trimming cost V 4 bases and J 5 bases; bases outside gene matches: 12. CDR3 in amino acids: CASSPQGGTGGFTEAFF. The CDR3, as DNA: TGTGCCAGCAGCCCCCAGGGGGGGACAGGGGGCTTTACTGAAGCTTTCTTT.

V and J are TRBV18 and TRBJ1-1; D remains unclear. The V gene's germline CDR1 is KGHSH and CDR2 LQKENI. Trimming removed 3 bases from V and 1 base from J, with 9 bases in between. The CDR3 has 14 residues. The DNA of the CDR3 is TGTGCCAGCTCACCGGGCGAGAGGAACACTGAAGCTTTCTTT. Its translation is CASSPGERNTEAFF.